This T cell receptor (beta chain) originates from a study of beta chain features in type 1 diabetes. Points from the study as a whole: Sequencing of cDNA might inflate the share of cells that strongly express TCR. Comparison showed that naive, central memory and Treg TCRB repertoires appeared more similar among patients than among healthy donors.

The CDR3 consists of 16 residues. From germline, CDR1 is SGHNT and CDR2 YYREEE (reference sequence). V shed 2 bases and J 2 bases; nucleotides not matched to a gene: 6. Of the isolated RNA, all was reverse transcribed, and so the sequenced material was expressed TCRB transcripts. Method: immunoSEQ multiplex PCR; TCRdb's copy keeps in-frame clones and lacks some. The data hold under 150,000 clones, with roughly 53% observed a single time. One heparinised blood draw averaging roughly 100 mL was given by each donor. Turning to this clone: Its matching antigen is unknown.

Sequenced: Tregs from blood. This sequence joins TRBV5-4 and TRBJ2-1; 8 nucleotides match TRBD2. The clonotype comes from a man between 18 and 35 years old in good health. In DNA, the CDR3 is TGTGCCAGCAGCTTTGCGGGAGGTGGAACCTACAATGAGCAGTTCTTC. As protein: CASSFAGGGTYNEQFF.